The 28 T cell receptor beta chains reported below all come from one sample, sequenced in a study of T-cell reconstitution after alpha-beta-depleted transplantation in children. For TCRbeta, the library was prepared with unique molecular identifiers. One entry per CDR3 protein, called by TCRdb with MiXCR from the PCR reads. The data hold about 540,000 distinct CDR3 sequences, with 18% observed a single time. The sample here was PBMCs from the stem cell graft donor, taken from the stem cell graft. Receptor source: a human donor who donated a stem cell graft to a child with acute lymphoblastic leukemia.

This clonotype appeared a few times. J is TRBJ2-7 and V is TRBV29-1; weak D call: TRBD2 (5 bases). Looked up from germline, CDR1 is SQVTM and CDR2 is ANQGSEA. This CDR3 contains 11 residues. Trimming took 2 bases from V and 6 from J, leaving 8 bases between them. The CDR3, as DNA: TGCAGCGTTGAAAGCCGGGGCGAGCAGTACTTC. Protein sequence: CSVESRGEQYF.

This clonotype appeared a few times. This chain links TRBV10-3 with TRBJ2-1; D is uncertain. V was shortened by 6 bases and J by 0 bases, with 6 bases between the two germline ends. Germline lookup yields CDR1 ENHRY and CDR2 SYGVKD. The CDR3 contains 13 residues. This chain's CDR3 is CAIRPVSYNEQFF. The CDR3 nucleotides read TGTGCCATCAGGCCGGTCTCCTACAATGAGCAGTTCTTC.

This clonotype was counted only a few times. The genes are TRBV12-3 or TRBV12-4 and TRBJ2-5; D gene uncertain. CDR3 length: 15 residues. Trimming took off 6 bases at V and 0 bases at J, with 14 bases between the two ends. In nucleotides, the CDR3 is TGTGCCAGCAGACTGGGCCTGGGTAACCAAGAGACCCAGTACTTC. This translates into CASRLGLGNQETQYF.

The chain joins TRBV4-1 to TRBJ2-5; 10 bases map to TRBD1. V was clipped by 4 bases and J by 5 bases; unmatched bases: 7. The CDR3 is made up of 15 amino acids. In germline, CDR1 is MGHRA, CDR2 YSYEKL. The CDR3 nucleotides read TGCGCCAGCAGCCCCGGGACAGGGGACGGGGAGACCCAGTACTTC. Translating gives CASSPGTGDGETQYF.

This clonotype was counted between two and nine times. The CDR3 DNA is TGTGCCACCAGTGATTTGTACAATGAGCAGTTCTTC. It is translated as CATSDLYNEQFF. The chain links TRBV24-1 to TRBJ2-1, with D unclear. The CDR3 is 12 amino acids. Germline CDR1 reads KGHDR; CDR2 reads SFDVKD. V dropped 0 bases and J dropped 4 bases, with 0 bases sitting between them.

This clonotype was seen only a few times. V gene TRBV5-1 combines with J gene TRBJ2-2, with a possible D match to TRBD2 (5 bases). CDR1 and CDR2 from the germline V gene are SGHRS and YFSETQ. With 2 bases removed from V and 0 bases from J, the gap between germline ends came to 11 bases. The CDR3 covers 16 residues. In DNA form, the CDR3 reads TGCGCCAGCAGCTTTTCGGGGTTTACGAACACCGGGGAGCTGTTTTTT. Translation gives CASSFSGFTNTGELFF.

The chain carries TRBV5-1 and TRBJ2-7, with TRBD2 identical over 10 bases. The CDR3 covers 15 residues. CDR1 SGHRS and CDR2 YFSETQ come from the germline V gene. V was pared by 3 bases and J by 2 bases, with 5 bases of the junction left unmatched. CDR3 protein: CASSSLAGDAYEQYF. The CDR3 nucleotides read TGCGCCAGCAGCTCTCTAGCGGGAGACGCCTACGAGCAGTACTTC.

This clonotype was seen more than once but under ten times. V gene TRBV20-1 combines with J gene TRBJ2-1; no definite D call. In germline, CDR1 is DFQATT, CDR2 SNEGSKA (reference sequence). The CDR3 consists of 15 residues. V lost 0 bases to trimming and J lost 5 bases, with 14 bases between them. The CDR3 region has the DNA TGCAGTGCTAGAGAAAGGGTGGCTGTAAACAATGAGCAGTTCTTC. It translates to CSARERVAVNNEQFF.

The genes are TRBV18 and TRBJ2-7; D may match TRBD1 or TRBD2 (6 bases each). The CDR3 loop spans 14 amino acids. CDR1 and CDR2 (germline): KGHSH, LQKENI. V was clipped by 2 bases and J by 6 bases, with 14 bases between them. The CDR3 sequence: CASSPKSRGGEQYF. DNA for the CDR3: TGTGCCAGCTCACCAAAGTCCAGGGGAGGCGAGCAGTACTTC.

In this sample, this clonotype turned up a few times. The junction and the germline gene differ at one end; a read error may be behind it. This rearrangement joins TRBV4-1 to TRBJ2-4, with 7 bases aligning to TRBD1. The CDR3 consists of 17 residues. The germline gives CDR1 MGHRA, CDR2 YSYEKL. CDR3 residues: CASSQPERGLAKNSQYF. CDR3 DNA: TGCGCCAGCAGCCAACCTGAAAGGGGGCTAGCCAAAAACAGTCAGTACTTC.

The sample holds many counts of this clonotype. The rearrangement links TRBV9 to TRBJ1-1; no clear D gene. Trimming took 0 bases from V and 0 from J, leaving 6 bases between them. The CDR3 runs 14 residues. CDR1 SGDLS and CDR2 YYNGEE come from the germline V gene. The DNA for the CDR3 is TGTGCCAGCAGCGTAGGGGCCATGAACACTGAAGCTTTCTTT. Protein sequence: CASSVGAMNTEAFF.

The chain has TRBV14 and TRBJ2-7, with TRBD2 identical over 10 bases. The length of the CDR3 is 19 residues. Germline V gene lookup returns CDR1 SGHDN and CDR2 FVKESK. V shed 4 bases and J 3 bases; nucleotides not matched to a gene: 18. The CDR3 sequence is CASSPPSGSSSFGLYEQYF. The CDR3 bases are TGTGCCAGCAGCCCTCCTAGCGGGAGCTCATCCTTCGGACTCTACGAGCAGTACTTC. Using reference TRBV14 and TRBJ2-7 for the parts outside the CDR3, the full variable domain is EAGVTQFPSHSVIEKGQTVTLRCDPISGHDNLYWYRRVMGKEIKFLLHFVKESKQDESGMPNNRFLAERTGGTYSTLKVQPAELEDSGVYFCASSPPSGSSSFGLYEQYFGPGTRLTVT.

The V and J genes are TRBV20-1 and TRBJ1-1; D perhaps matches TRBD1 (6 bases). Deletions cut 6 bases from V and 10 bases from J, with 21 bases between. Per the germline V gene, CDR1 is DFQATT and CDR2 is SNEGSKA (reference sequence). The length of the CDR3 is 13 residues. CDR3 DNA sequence: TGCAGTGCCCCGACCCGGGGGCCCTATGGAGCTTTCTTT. This encodes CSAPTRGPYGAFF.

The V call is TRBV7-2, the J call TRBJ1-5; TRBD1 agrees at 9 bases. V gave up 5 bases and J gave up 4 bases; unmatched junction bases: 3. The CDR3 loop spans 14 amino acids. The germline V gene has CDR1 SGHTA and CDR2 FQGNSA. The CDR3 DNA is TGTGCCAGCAGCGGGGGGACAGGGAATCAGCCCCAGCATTTT. It translates to CASSGGTGNQPQHF.

This sequence joins TRBV19 and TRBJ1-1, with 7 bases that match TRBD1. Germline V lookup: CDR1 LNHDA, CDR2 SQIVND (reference sequence). CDR3 length: 17 residues. V lost 5 bases and J lost 2; bases outside the gene matches: 14. CDR3 amino acids: CASSPLRQGRGNTEAFF. CDR3 bases: TGTGCCAGTAGTCCACTCCGACAGGGCCGGGGCAACACTGAAGCTTTCTTT.

The J gene is TRBJ2-1, the V gene TRBV7-3; unclear D gene. Trimming left V 7 bases short and J 10 bases short, with 8 bases between. The CDR3 sequence is 10 residues long. Per the germline V gene, CDR1 is SGHTA and CDR2 is FQGTGA. The CDR3 protein is CASTLGEQFF. In DNA, the CDR3 is TGTGCCAGCACCTTGGGGGAGCAGTTCTTC.

This chain uses TRBV7-9 with TRBJ2-3; D unresolved. CDR1 is SEHNR, CDR2 FQNEAQ, per germline (reference sequence). Trimming removed 5 bases at V and 6 bases at J, with 12 bases between. The CDR3 length is 13 residues. CDR3 coding DNA: TGTGCCAGCAGCCCCCCCAGCATCGATACGCAGTATTTT. Translation gives CASSPPSIDTQYF.

The sample holds many counts of this clonotype. The chain combines TRBV27 with TRBJ2-7; TRBD1 might be the D (6 bases). The CDR3 runs 15 residues. The germline CDR1 and CDR2 sequences are MNHEY and SMNVEV (reference sequence). With 5 bases removed from V and 0 bases from J, the gap between germline ends came to 14 bases. CDR3 region: CASSPQGPSSYEQYF. For the CDR3, the DNA is TGTGCCAGCAGTCCGCAGGGGCCGAGCTCCTACGAGCAGTACTTC.

This clonotype was seen more than once but under ten times. This chain uses TRBV20-1 with TRBJ2-5, with D maybe TRBD1 (6 bases). Germline CDR1 is DFQATT and CDR2 is SNEGSKA (reference sequence). CDR3 size: 11 residues. Trimming took 6 bases from V and 3 from J, leaving 8 bases between them. The CDR3: CSAGTKETQYF. The CDR3 region has the DNA TGCAGTGCCGGGACAAAAGAGACCCAGTACTTC.

The rearrangement links TRBV6-1 to TRBJ1-5, with D possibly matching TRBD1 (5 bases). The CDR3 totals 13 residues. Germline CDR1 is MNHNS and CDR2 is SASEGT. V was shortened by 2 bases and J by 8 bases, with 10 bases between the two germline ends. Written as DNA, the CDR3 is TGTGCCAGCAGTGAACTCGGGACGGAGCCCCAGCATTTT. Translated: CASSELGTEPQHF.

This clonotype was seen a few times. This chain connects TRBV18 to TRBJ2-1, with D possibly being TRBD2 (6 bases). This CDR3 has 16 residues. Trimming removed 2 bases at V and 0 bases at J, with 11 bases between. Germline V gene lookup returns CDR1 KGHSH and CDR2 LQKENI. DNA of the CDR3: TGTGCCAGCTCACCAGGGAGGCGAAGCTCCTACAATGAGCAGTTCTTC. Residues: CASSPGRRSSYNEQFF. The variable domain in full, with the rest retrieved from reference TRBV18 and TRBJ2-1, is NAGVMQNPRHLVRRRGQEARLRCSPMKGHSHVYWYRQLPEEGLKFMVYLQKENIIDESGMPKERFSAEFPKEGPSILRIQQVVRGDSAAYFCASSPGRRSSYNEQFFGPGTRLTVL.

A remark on this clonotype: A read error is likely, as this CDR3 ends without the conserved phenylalanine or tryptophan. The V and J genes are TRBV7-2 and TRBJ2-3; a weak D match, TRBD2 (6 bases). Germline V gene lookup returns CDR1 SGHTA and CDR2 FQGNSA. The V end lost 4 bases, the J end lost 2 bases, and 13 bases lay between the germline ends. The CDR3 extends over 15 amino acids. The CDR3 reads CASSSWTTFTDTQYI. The CDR3 DNA is TGTGCCAGCAGCTCATGGACTACCTTCACAGATACGCAGTATATT.

In this sample, this clonotype turned up a few times. The rearrangement joins TRBV6-5 to TRBJ2-6; D is perhaps TRBD1 or TRBD2 (5 bases each). This CDR3 contains 17 residues. Germline lookup yields CDR1 MNHEY and CDR2 SVGAGI. Trimming removed 2 bases from V and 0 bases from J, with 11 bases in between. The CDR3 DNA reads TGTGCCAGCAGTTACACGGGGCCGAGCTCTGGGGCCAACGTCCTGACTTTC. This encodes CASSYTGPSSGANVLTF.

The sample holds one count of this clonotype. The chain links TRBV11-2 to TRBJ1-1; no firm D call. The CDR3 has 13 amino acids. Germline-derived CDR1 and CDR2 are SGHAT and FQNNGV. The ends were cut back, 0 bases at V and 10 bases at J, with 12 bases in the middle. CDR3 nucleotides: TGTGCCAGCAGCTTAGATCGCAAGCAGCCAGCTTTCTTT. Its translation: CASSLDRKQPAFF.

This clonotype has a handful of counts. The rearrangement joins TRBV20-1 to TRBJ1-1; D is possibly TRBD1 (6 bases). The CDR3 spans 14 residues. The germline V gene encodes CDR1 DFQATT and CDR2 SNEGSKA (reference sequence). V was shortened by 5 bases and J by 1 base, with 14 bases between the two germline ends. CDR3 protein: CSARRDTSNTEAFF. CDR3 in DNA: TGCAGTGCTCGAAGGGACACCTCGAACACTGAAGCTTTCTTT.

This clonotype was counted between two and nine times. J is TRBJ2-7 and V is TRBV7-8; 16 bases align to TRBD2. The CDR3 length is 18 residues. Germline V lookup: CDR1 SGHVS, CDR2 FQNEAQ. The ends lost 1 base at V and 1 base at J; junction bases unmatched: 4. The CDR3 protein is CASSLVPGLAGGSYEQYF. As DNA, the CDR3 is TGTGCCAGCAGCTTAGTCCCGGGACTAGCGGGGGGGTCCTACGAGCAGTACTTC.

A few counts support this clonotype. The J gene is TRBJ2-1, the V gene TRBV20-1; D is tentatively TRBD1 or TRBD2 (5 bases each). V was trimmed by 6 bases and J by 0 bases, leaving 9 bases between them. The CDR3 totals 13 residues. From germline, CDR1 is DFQATT and CDR2 SNEGSKA (reference sequence). Here the CDR3 reads CSASGPSYNEQFF. CDR3 bases: TGCAGTGCGTCGGGACCCTCCTACAATGAGCAGTTCTTC.

The table lists this clonotype with a few counts. The V and J genes are TRBV19 and TRBJ2-2; D might be TRBD2 (6 bases). V gave up 3 bases and J gave up 6 bases, with 8 bases separating them. Germline loops: CDR1 LNHDA, CDR2 SQIVND (reference sequence). The CDR3 sequence is 13 residues long. The CDR3 DNA sequence: TGTGCCAGTAGTATGGGGGGTGCCGGGGAGCTGTTTTTT. Encoded protein: CASSMGGAGELFF. Full variable domain (outside the CDR3, taken from reference TRBV19 and TRBJ2-2): DGGITQSPKYLFRKEGQNVTLSCEQNLNHDAMYWYRQDPGQGLRLIYYSQIVNDFQKGDIAEGYSVSREKKESFPLTVTSAQKNPTAFYLCASSMGGAGELFFGEGSRLTVL.